The T cell receptor beta chain under discussion was sequenced for a study of long-term antiretroviral therapy in people with HIV. Germline CDR1 is SGHRS and CDR2 is YFSETQ. The CDR3 has 15 residues. Trimming pared 4 bases from V and 7 bases from J, leaving 17 bases between. Study outcomes and limitations: It was not possible to obtain data on ART adherence, viral resistance or therapy changes.

A note on this clone: The antigen is not known.

The assay, immunoSEQ v3.0, was run at survey level. The assay was immunoSEQ multiplex PCR, and TCRdb's table has in-frame clones only and misses some. This table holds some 15,000 clones, approximately 80% found once. J is TRBJ2-2 and V is TRBV5-1; D call uncertain. The origin of this receptor is a woman in her forties with HIV. The material sequenced was unsorted PBMCs, taken less than 3.3 years after starting antiretroviral therapy. CDR3 in amino acids: CASSPDGSTGGELFF. CDR3 DNA sequence: TGCGCCAGCAGCCCGGACGGGTCAACGGGCGGGGAGCTGTTTTTT.